The clone carrying this T cell receptor (beta chain) has only a few counts. Its antigen is currently unknown. This CDR3 is 13 amino acids long. Deletions cut 4 bases from V and 10 bases from J, with 15 bases between. 60 Vbeta and 13 Jbeta primers were used in PCR. Method: immunoSEQ multiplex PCR; TCRdb's copy keeps in-frame clones and lacks some. The profile shows 84,000 or so clones, 70% to 85% of them singletons. This sample stems from a study of cytomegalovirus exposure and HLA in healthy donors. Study outcomes and limitations: Several of the most significant clusters appeared linked to common viral pathogens, based on a later analysis. It was only CMV serostatus that was available as immune exposure information. Later analysis demonstrated an association between a missense DCLRE1C variant and TCR beta V- and J-gene trimming.

The TCR comes from a human donor in good health. The sample consisted of PBMCs. V gene TRBV5-3 combines with J gene TRBJ2-1, with D possibly matching TRBD1 (6 bases). TRBV5-3 is labeled an ORF, and its function is uncertain. CDR3 bases: TGTGCCAGAAGCACCCAAGGGACATCCGAGCAGTTCTTC. It codes for CARSTQGTSEQFF.